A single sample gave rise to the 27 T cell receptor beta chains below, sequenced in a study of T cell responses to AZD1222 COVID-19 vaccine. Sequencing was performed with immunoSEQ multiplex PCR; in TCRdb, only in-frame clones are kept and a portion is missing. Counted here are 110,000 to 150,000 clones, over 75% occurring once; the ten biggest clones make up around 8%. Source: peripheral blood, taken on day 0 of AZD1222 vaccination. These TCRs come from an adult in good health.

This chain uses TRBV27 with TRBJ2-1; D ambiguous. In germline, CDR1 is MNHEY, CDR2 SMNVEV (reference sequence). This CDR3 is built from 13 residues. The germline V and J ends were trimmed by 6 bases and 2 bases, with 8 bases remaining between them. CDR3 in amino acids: CASRPGTYNEQFF. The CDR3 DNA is TGTGCCAGCAGACCAGGAACCTACAATGAGCAGTTCTTC.

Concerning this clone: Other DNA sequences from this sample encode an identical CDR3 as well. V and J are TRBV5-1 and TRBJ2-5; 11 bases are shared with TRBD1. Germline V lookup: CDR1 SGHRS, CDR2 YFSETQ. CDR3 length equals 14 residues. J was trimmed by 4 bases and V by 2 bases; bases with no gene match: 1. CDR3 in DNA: TGCGCCAGCAGCTTTGGGACAGGGGGAGAGACCCAGTACTTC. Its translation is CASSFGTGGETQYF.

The CDR3 region is CASSIGTSLFNEQFF. The CDR3 nucleotides read TGTGCCAGCAGTATCGGGACTAGCCTATTCAATGAGCAGTTCTTC. This rearrangement joins TRBV27 to TRBJ2-1, with 9 bases that match TRBD2. CDR3 length: 15 residues. CDR1 is MNHEY and CDR2 is SMNVEV in the germline V gene (reference sequence). With V trimmed by 5 bases and J by 6 bases, 8 bases remained unmatched.

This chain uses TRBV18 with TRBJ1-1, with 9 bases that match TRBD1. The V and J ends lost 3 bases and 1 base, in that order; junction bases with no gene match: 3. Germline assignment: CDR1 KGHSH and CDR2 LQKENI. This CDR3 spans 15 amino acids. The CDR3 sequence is CASSPTGQGNTEAFF. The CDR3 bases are TGTGCCAGCTCACCGACGGGACAGGGGAACACTGAAGCTTTCTTT. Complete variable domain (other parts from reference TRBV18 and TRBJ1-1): NAGVMQNPRHLVRRRGQEARLRCSPMKGHSHVYWYRQLPEEGLKFMVYLQKENIIDESGMPKERFSAEFPKEGPSILRIQQVVRGDSAAYFCASSPTGQGNTEAFFGQGTRLTVV.

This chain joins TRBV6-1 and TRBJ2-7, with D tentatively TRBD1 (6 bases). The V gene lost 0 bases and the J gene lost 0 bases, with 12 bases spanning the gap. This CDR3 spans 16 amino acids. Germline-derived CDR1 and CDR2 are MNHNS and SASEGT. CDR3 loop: CASSEALLDSSYEQYF. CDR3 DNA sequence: TGTGCCAGCAGTGAAGCGCTTCTGGACAGCTCCTACGAGCAGTACTTC.

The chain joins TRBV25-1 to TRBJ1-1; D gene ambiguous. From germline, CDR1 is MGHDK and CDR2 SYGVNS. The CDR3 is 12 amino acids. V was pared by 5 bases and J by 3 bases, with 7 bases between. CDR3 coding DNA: TGTGCCAGCAGTCAAAGGTACACTGAAGCTTTCTTT. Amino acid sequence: CASSQRYTEAFF. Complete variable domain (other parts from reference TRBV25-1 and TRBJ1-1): EADIYQTPRYLVIGTGKKITLECSQTMGHDKMYWYQQDPGMELHLIHYSYGVNSTEKGDLSSESTVSRIRTEHFPLTLESARPSHTSQYLCASSQRYTEAFFGQGTRLTVV.

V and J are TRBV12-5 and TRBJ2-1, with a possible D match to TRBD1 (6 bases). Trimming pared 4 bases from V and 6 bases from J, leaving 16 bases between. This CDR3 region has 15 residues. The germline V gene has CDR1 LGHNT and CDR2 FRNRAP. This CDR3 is CASGSKTRGSNEQFF. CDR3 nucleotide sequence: TGTGCTAGTGGTTCCAAAACTAGGGGGAGCAATGAGCAGTTCTTC.

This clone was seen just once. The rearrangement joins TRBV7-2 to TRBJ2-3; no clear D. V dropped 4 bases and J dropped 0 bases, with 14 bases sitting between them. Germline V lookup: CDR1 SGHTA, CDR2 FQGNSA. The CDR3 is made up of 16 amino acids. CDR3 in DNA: TGTGCCAGCAGCTCCTCTCTCGGCACTAGCACAGATACGCAGTATTTT. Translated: CASSSSLGTSTDTQYF.

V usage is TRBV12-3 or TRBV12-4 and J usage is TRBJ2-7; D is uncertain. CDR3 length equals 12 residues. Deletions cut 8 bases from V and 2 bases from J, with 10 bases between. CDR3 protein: CASGRSPYEQYF. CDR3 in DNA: TGTGCCAGCGGAAGGAGCCCCTACGAGCAGTACTTC.

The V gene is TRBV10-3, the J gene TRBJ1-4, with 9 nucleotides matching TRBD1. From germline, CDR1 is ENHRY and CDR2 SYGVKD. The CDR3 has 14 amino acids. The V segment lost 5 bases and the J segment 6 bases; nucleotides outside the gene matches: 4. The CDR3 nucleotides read TGTGCCATCAGTATGACAGGGGGGGATGAAAAACTGTTTTTT. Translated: CAISMTGGDEKLFF.

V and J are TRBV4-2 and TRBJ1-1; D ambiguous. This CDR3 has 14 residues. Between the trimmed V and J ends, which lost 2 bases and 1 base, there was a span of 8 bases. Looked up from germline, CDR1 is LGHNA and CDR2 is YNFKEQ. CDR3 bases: TGTGCCAGCAGCCAAACCCCTCCGAACACTGAAGCTTTCTTT. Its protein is CASSQTPPNTEAFF.

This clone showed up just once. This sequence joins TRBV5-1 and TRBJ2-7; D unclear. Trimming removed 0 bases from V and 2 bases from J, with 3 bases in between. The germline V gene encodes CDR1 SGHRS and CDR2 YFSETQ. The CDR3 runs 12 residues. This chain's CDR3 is CASSLVPYEQYF. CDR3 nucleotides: TGCGCCAGCAGCTTGGTACCCTACGAGCAGTACTTC.

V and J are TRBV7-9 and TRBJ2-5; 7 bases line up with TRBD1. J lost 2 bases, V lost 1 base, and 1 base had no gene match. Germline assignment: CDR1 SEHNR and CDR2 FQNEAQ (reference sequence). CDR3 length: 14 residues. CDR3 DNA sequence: TGTGCCAGCAGCTTAGGACAGGGACAAGAGACCCAGTACTTC. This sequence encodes CASSLGQGQETQYF.

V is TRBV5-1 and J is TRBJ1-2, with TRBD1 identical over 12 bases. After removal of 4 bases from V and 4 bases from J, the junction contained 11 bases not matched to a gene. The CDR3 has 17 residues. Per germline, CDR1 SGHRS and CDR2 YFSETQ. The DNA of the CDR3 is TGCGCCAGCAGCCTCGGGACAGGGGGCGCCCCGTTCTATGGCTACACCTTC. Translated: CASSLGTGGAPFYGYTF.

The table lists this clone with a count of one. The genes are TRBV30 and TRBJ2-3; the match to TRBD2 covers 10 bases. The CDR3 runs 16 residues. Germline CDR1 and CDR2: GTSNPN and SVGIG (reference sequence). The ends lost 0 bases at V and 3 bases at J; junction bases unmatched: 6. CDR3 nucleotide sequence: TGTGCCTGGAGTGTATTCGGACTAGCGGTAACAGATACGCAGTATTTT. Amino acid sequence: CAWSVFGLAVTDTQYF.

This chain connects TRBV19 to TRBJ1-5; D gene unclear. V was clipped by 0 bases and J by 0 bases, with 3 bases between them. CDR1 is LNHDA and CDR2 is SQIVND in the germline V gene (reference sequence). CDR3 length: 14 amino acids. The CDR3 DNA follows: TGTGCCAGTAGTATAGAGTCTAGCAATCAGCCCCAGCATTTT. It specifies CASSIESSNQPQHF. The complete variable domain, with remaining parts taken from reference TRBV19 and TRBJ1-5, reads DGGITQSPKYLFRKEGQNVTLSCEQNLNHDAMYWYRQDPGQGLRLIYYSQIVNDFQKGDIAEGYSVSREKKESFPLTVTSAQKNPTAFYLCASSIESSNQPQHFGDGTRLSIL.

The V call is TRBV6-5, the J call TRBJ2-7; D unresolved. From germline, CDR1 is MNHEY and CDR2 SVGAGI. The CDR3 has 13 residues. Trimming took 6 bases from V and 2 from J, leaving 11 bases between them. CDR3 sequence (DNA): TGTGCCAGCAGAGCCACAGAAGCCTACGAGCAGTACTTC. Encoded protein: CASRATEAYEQYF.

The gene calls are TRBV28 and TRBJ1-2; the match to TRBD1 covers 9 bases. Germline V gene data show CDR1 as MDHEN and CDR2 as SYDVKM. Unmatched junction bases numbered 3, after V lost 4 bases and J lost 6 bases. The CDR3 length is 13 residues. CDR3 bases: TGTGCCAGCAGTTCCGGACAGGGGAATGGCTACACCTTC. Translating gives CASSSGQGNGYTF.

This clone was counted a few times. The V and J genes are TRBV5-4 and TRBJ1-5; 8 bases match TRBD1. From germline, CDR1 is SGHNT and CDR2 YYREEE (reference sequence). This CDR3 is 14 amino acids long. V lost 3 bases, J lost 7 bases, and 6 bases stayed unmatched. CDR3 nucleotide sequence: TGTGCCAGCAGCTCCCAGGGGGCTGGGCAGCCCCAGCATTTT. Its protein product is CASSSQGAGQPQHF.

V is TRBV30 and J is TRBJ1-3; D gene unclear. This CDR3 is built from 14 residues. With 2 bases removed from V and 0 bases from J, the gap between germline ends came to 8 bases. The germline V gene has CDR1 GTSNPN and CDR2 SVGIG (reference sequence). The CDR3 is CAWSYSLSGNTIYF. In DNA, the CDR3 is TGTGCCTGGAGTTATAGCCTCTCTGGAAACACCATATATTTT.

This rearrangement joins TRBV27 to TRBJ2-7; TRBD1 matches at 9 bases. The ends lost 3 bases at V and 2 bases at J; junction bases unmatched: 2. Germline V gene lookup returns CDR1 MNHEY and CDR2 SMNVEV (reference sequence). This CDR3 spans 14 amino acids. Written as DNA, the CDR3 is TGTGCCAGCAGTTTGGGACAGGGTACCTACGAGCAGTACTTC. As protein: CASSLGQGTYEQYF.

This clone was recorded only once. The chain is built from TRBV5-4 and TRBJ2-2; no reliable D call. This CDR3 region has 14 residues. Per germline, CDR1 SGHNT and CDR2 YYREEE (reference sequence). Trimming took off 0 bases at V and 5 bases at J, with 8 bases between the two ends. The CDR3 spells CASSLVGLTGELFF. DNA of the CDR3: TGTGCCAGCAGCTTGGTAGGGCTAACCGGGGAGCTGTTTTTT.

The CDR3 sequence is CASTPPGSKNIQYF. The CDR3 bases are TGTGCCAGCACCCCACCGGGGTCCAAAAACATTCAGTACTTC. The chain combines TRBV5-4 with TRBJ2-4, with D perhaps TRBD2 (5 bases). The CDR3 runs to 14 residues. Trimming pared 6 bases from V and 2 bases from J, leaving 12 bases between. Germline assignment: CDR1 SGHNT and CDR2 YYREEE (reference sequence).

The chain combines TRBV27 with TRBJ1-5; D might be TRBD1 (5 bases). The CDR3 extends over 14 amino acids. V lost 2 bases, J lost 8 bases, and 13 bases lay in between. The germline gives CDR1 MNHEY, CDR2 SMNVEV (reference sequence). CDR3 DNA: TGTGCCAGCAGTTTAGGGCAGGGTGGCAAGCCCCAGCATTTT. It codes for CASSLGQGGKPQHF.

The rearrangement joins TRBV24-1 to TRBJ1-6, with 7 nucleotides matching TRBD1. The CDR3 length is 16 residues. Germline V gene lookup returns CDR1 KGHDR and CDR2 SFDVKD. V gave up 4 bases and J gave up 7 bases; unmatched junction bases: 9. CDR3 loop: CATSDPRQGLNSPLHF. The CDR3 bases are TGTGCCACCAGTGACCCGCGACAGGGCCTGAATTCACCCCTCCACTTT.

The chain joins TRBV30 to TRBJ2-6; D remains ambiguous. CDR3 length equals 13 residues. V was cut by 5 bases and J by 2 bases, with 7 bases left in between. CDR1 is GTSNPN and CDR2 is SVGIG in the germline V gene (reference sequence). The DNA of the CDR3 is TGTGCCTGGGGGGTGGCTGGGGCCAACGTCCTGACTTTC. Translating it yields CAWGVAGANVLTF.

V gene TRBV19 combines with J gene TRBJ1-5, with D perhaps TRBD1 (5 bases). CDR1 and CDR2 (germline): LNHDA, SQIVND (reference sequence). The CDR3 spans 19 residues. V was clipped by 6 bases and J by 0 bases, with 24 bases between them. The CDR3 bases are TGTGCCAGTAGCCCTTACCCCAAGGGGCCGGAACATAGCAATCAGCCCCAGCATTTT. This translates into CASSPYPKGPEHSNQPQHF.